This T cell receptor (beta chain) is drawn from a study of response to subunit inactivated influenza vaccine. Study-level findings and limits: Authors suggested each seasonal flu vaccination may recruit only limited numbers of new T cells.

Trimming removed 2 bases at V and 8 bases at J, with 16 bases between. The CDR3 length is 15 residues. Germline loops: CDR1 SGHTA, CDR2 FQGNSA. At least ten counts were recorded for this clonotype. Antigen: not known. Using its own MiXCR run on the RT-PCR reads, TCRdb lists one record per CDR3 protein. The table lists 450,000 to 500,000 distinct CDR3 sequences, roughly 9.7% of them singletons. The receptor comes from a man aged 45-65 years who received an inactivated influenza vaccine. Sequencing was performed on PBMCs from blood, taken more than 35 days after vaccination. The chain joins TRBV7-2 to TRBJ2-1; D is possibly TRBD2 (6 bases). Here the CDR3 reads CASSLTGLPRDEQFF. The DNA for the CDR3 is TGTGCCAGCAGCTTAACGGGACTCCCTAGGGATGAGCAGTTCTTC. Variable domain in full (rest from reference TRBV7-2 and TRBJ2-1): GAGVSQSPSNKVTEKGKDVELRCDPISGHTALYWYRQSLGQGLEFLIYFQGNSAPDKSGLPSDRFSAERTGGSVSTLTIQRTQQEDSAVYLCASSLTGLPRDEQFFGPGTRLTVL.